This T cell receptor beta chain was documented in a study of blood T cell repertoires in COVID-19. Looking at the study overall: Collection of acute and convalescent COVID-19 samples took place in the United States, Italy and Spain. PBMCs, B-cell-depleted T cells, or T cells were the source of the cDNA or gDNA that made up the material.

Germline loops: CDR1 LGHDT, CDR2 YNNKEL (reference sequence). Trimming removed 4 bases from V and 5 bases from J; junction bases left unmatched: 7. The CDR3 totals 16 residues. Methods used by the authors: Reference gene primer amplification yielded estimated nucleated cell counts. Profiling relied on immunoSEQ multiplex PCR, and the TCRdb table lists in-frame clones only, not all of them. V and J calls and clone size are as listed in that table; D and trimming were resolved from the DNA. The data show 50,000 to 60,000 clones, 90% to 95% seen once. Input material: peripheral blood. The receptor's source is an elderly woman with acute or convalescent COVID-19. The chain has TRBV3-1 (or the pseudogene TRBV3-2) and TRBJ2-3, with 12 nucleotides matching TRBD2. CDR3 sequence: CASSPTSGSLRDTQYF. Here the CDR3 DNA reads TGTGCCAGCAGCCCGACTAGCGGGAGCCTCAGAGATACGCAGTATTTT.